This passage covers 15 T cell receptor beta chains from one sample sequenced in a study of OX40 agonist ivuxolimab in advanced cancers. The library was made by the immunoSEQ multiplex PCR assay. TCRdb stores this immuneACCESS table with in-frame sequences only. Part of the clones is absent; in the studies checked, under half of the shortfall reflects unresolved V genes, and no reason is known for the rest. For this sample the table gives tens of thousands of clones, of which approximately 90% were detected only once. The ten top clones hold over 9.5% of the sample. The sequencing here drew on CD4+ or CD8+ T cells sorted from blood, taken in a trial of the OX40 agonist ivuxolimab. The origin of the receptors is an adult with an advanced solid tumor such as melanoma, head and neck, liver or kidney cancer.

The chain combines TRBV11-3 with TRBJ2-7; D not certain. Germline V gene sequence: CDR1 SGHNT, CDR2 YENEEA. V lost 4 bases to trimming and J lost 4 bases, with 8 bases between them. The CDR3 sequence is 12 residues long. CDR3 DNA: TGTGCCAGCAGCTCCTTTCTTTACGAGCAGTACTTC. As protein: CASSSFLYEQYF.

The chain employs TRBV7-2 and TRBJ2-5; no clear D. The V and J ends lost 3 bases and 7 bases respectively, with 15 bases between them. This CDR3 has 14 amino acids. Germline values: CDR1 SGHTA, CDR2 FQGNSA. The CDR3: CASSFTLTRVTQYF. CDR3 in DNA: TGTGCCAGCAGCTTTACCCTGACTCGGGTGACCCAGTACTTC.

The chain is built from TRBV27 and TRBJ1-5; D is unclear. This CDR3 comprises 13 residues. Trimming took off 2 bases at V and 6 bases at J, with 8 bases between the two ends. Germline V lookup: CDR1 MNHEY, CDR2 SMNVEV (reference sequence). The CDR3 nucleotides are TGTGCCAGCAGTTTAGCCCTCAGTCAGCCCCAGCATTTT. This sequence encodes CASSLALSQPQHF.

The table lists this clone with a count of one. The chain employs TRBV7-2 and TRBJ2-7; D might be TRBD1 or TRBD2, each matching 6 bases. This CDR3 is built from 17 residues. Germline V gene lookup returns CDR1 SGHTA and CDR2 FQGNSA. V dropped 5 bases and J dropped 2 bases, with 22 bases sitting between them. In DNA, the CDR3 is TGTGCCAGCAGCCCCCCCGGAGGGTTTACAGGGACCTACGAGCAGTACTTC. This gives the protein CASSPPGGFTGTYEQYF.

This sequence joins TRBV11-2 and TRBJ1-2; 7 bases line up with TRBD1. Germline V gene lookup returns CDR1 SGHAT and CDR2 FQNNGV. CDR3 size: 16 residues. V gave up 5 bases and J gave up 5 bases; unmatched junction bases: 14. The CDR3 bases are TGTGCCAGCAGCCTAAACGACAGGGTGTTTGGGTATGGCTACACCTTC. Protein: CASSLNDRVFGYGYTF. The whole variable domain, remainder taken from reference TRBV11-2 and TRBJ1-2, is EAGVAQSPRYKIIEKRQSVAFWCNPISGHATLYWYQQILGQGPKLLIQFQNNGVVDDSQLPKDRFSAERLKGVDSTLKIQPAKLEDSAVYLCASSLNDRVFGYGYTFGSGTRLTVV.

The chain joins TRBV28 to TRBJ2-4, with D perhaps matching TRBD2 (6 bases). Trimming pared 8 bases from V and 6 bases from J, leaving 14 bases between. CDR3 length: 13 residues. Germline loops: CDR1 MDHEN, CDR2 SYDVKM. The CDR3: CASVRWGGNIQYF. The CDR3 coding sequence is TGTGCCAGCGTTCGGTGGGGAGGAAACATTCAGTACTTC.

The genes are TRBV9 and TRBJ2-7; the D is unclear. The V and J ends lost 0 bases and 2 bases respectively, with 12 bases between them. Germline V gene data show CDR1 as SGDLS and CDR2 as YYNGEE. The CDR3 contains 15 residues. CDR3 nucleotides: TGTGCCAGCAGCGTAGATGTCGCAGGCCCCTACGAGCAGTACTTC. This gives the protein CASSVDVAGPYEQYF.

This chain connects TRBV18 to TRBJ2-5; the D gene is possibly TRBD1 (6 bases). From germline, CDR1 is KGHSH and CDR2 LQKENI. V was pared by 4 bases and J by 1 base, with 10 bases between. The CDR3 is made up of 14 amino acids. The chain's CDR3 is CASSLKTGQETQYF. The CDR3, as DNA: TGTGCCAGCTCACTTAAGACAGGCCAAGAGACCCAGTACTTC.

The chain carries TRBV6-6 and TRBJ2-7; weak D call: TRBD1 (5 bases). Germline V gene sequence: CDR1 MNHNY, CDR2 SVGAGI (reference sequence). This CDR3 comprises 12 residues. Trimming removed 7 bases from V and 3 bases from J, with 10 bases in between. CDR3 sequence (DNA): TGTGCCAGCACAGGGCGGCTCTACGAGCAGTACTTC. Encoded protein: CASTGRLYEQYF.

V is TRBV4-2 and J is TRBJ1-3; D ambiguous. Germline loops: CDR1 LGHNA, CDR2 YNFKEQ. Trimming took 5 bases from V and 0 from J, leaving 11 bases between them. The CDR3 is 15 amino acids. CDR3 in amino acids: CASSLAFSSGNTIYF. The CDR3 nucleotides are TGTGCCAGCAGCTTGGCATTCAGCTCTGGAAACACCATATATTTT.

The V call is TRBV28, the J call TRBJ1-6; D ambiguous. The CDR3 covers 18 residues. The V and J ends lost 2 bases and 6 bases respectively, with 20 bases between them. CDR1 is MDHEN and CDR2 is SYDVKM in the germline V gene. This chain's CDR3 is CASSLVGLPPLFNSPLHF. CDR3 nucleotides: TGTGCCAGCAGTTTAGTAGGGTTGCCCCCTCTCTTTAATTCACCCCTCCACTTT.

The rearrangement links TRBV5-1 to TRBJ2-5; no clear D. Per the germline V gene, CDR1 is SGHRS and CDR2 is YFSETQ. The CDR3 loop spans 13 amino acids. Between the trimmed V and J ends, which lost 3 bases and 4 bases, there was a span of 10 bases. CDR3 nucleotides: TGCGCCAGCAGCTGGGATCCGCGAGAGACCCAGTACTTC. It specifies CASSWDPRETQYF. The full variable domain, rest sourced from reference TRBV5-1 and TRBJ2-5, is KAGVTQTPRYLIKTRGQQVTLSCSPISGHRSVSWYQQTPGQGLQFLFEYFSETQRNKGNFPGRFSGRQFSNSRSEMNVSTLELGDSALYLCASSWDPRETQYFGPGTRLLVL.

The chain uses TRBV5-4 and TRBJ2-4; D is uncertain. V lost 2 bases, J lost 1 base, and 10 bases lay in between. This CDR3 has 15 amino acids. In germline, CDR1 is SGHNT, CDR2 YYREEE (reference sequence). The CDR3 sequence: CASSFFARAKNIQYF. CDR3 bases: TGTGCCAGCAGCTTCTTCGCTAGGGCCAAAAACATTCAGTACTTC.

The chain joins TRBV4-1 to TRBJ1-1; D is undetermined. The CDR3 has 15 residues. The V end was cut by 4 bases, the J end by 8 bases, with 20 bases between. From germline, CDR1 is MGHRA and CDR2 YSYEKL. The CDR3 sequence: CASSPGVFRGAEAFF. The CDR3 bases are TGCGCCAGCAGCCCCGGGGTCTTTAGAGGCGCCGAAGCTTTCTTT.

The rearrangement joins TRBV6-1 to TRBJ2-1; 9 positions match TRBD2. CDR1 is MNHNS, CDR2 SASEGT, per germline. This CDR3 has 14 amino acids. The J segment lost 4 bases and the V segment lost 3 bases, leaving 1 base of the junction unmatched. This chain's CDR3 is CASSDLAGYNEQFF. The CDR3 nucleotides are TGTGCCAGCAGTGACCTAGCGGGATACAATGAGCAGTTCTTC.